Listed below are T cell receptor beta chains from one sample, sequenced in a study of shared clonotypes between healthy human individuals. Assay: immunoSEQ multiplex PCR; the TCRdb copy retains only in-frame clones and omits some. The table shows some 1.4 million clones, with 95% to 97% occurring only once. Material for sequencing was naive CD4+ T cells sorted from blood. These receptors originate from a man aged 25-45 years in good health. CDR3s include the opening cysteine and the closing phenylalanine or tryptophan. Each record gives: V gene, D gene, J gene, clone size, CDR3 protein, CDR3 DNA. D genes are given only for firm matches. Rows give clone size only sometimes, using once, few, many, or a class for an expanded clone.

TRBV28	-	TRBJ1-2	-	CASSFTGFGYTF	TGTGCCAGCAGTTTCACAGGGTTTGGCTACACCTTC
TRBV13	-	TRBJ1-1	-	CASSLAKQGGRGEAFF	TGTGCCAGCAGCTTAGCCAAACAGGGAGGAAGGGGTGAAGCTTTCTTT
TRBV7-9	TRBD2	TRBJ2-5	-	CASSASGGTPYQETQYF	TGTGCCAGCAGCGCCTCGGGAGGGACACCGTACCAAGAGACCCAGTACTTC
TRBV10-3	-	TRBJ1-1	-	CAISEGLNTEAFF	TGTGCCATCAGTGAGGGTTTGAACACTGAAGCTTTCTTT
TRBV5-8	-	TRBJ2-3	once	CASSPGMSSTDTQYF	TGTGCCAGCAGCCCCGGGATGTCGAGCACAGATACGCAGTATTTT
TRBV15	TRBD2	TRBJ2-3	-	CATSRDRLAGLSTDTQYF	TGTGCCACCAGCAGAGATCGGCTAGCGGGACTAAGCACAGATACGCAGTATTTT
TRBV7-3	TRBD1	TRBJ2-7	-	CASSPGTGDFEQYF	TGTGCCAGCAGCCCCGGGACAGGGGATTTCGAGCAGTACTTC
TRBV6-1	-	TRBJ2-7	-	CASRAVAGSYEQYF	TGTGCCAGCCGGGCGGTGGCCGGCAGCTACGAGCAGTACTTC
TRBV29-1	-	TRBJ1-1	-	CSVEKSGTEAFF	TGCAGCGTTGAAAAGTCGGGCACTGAAGCTTTCTTT
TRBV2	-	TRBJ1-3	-	CASSFSGNTIYF	TGTGCCAGCAGTTTCTCTGGAAACACCATATATTTT
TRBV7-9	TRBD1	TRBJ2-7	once	CASSPRTGDYEQYF	TGTGCCAGCAGCCCTCGGACAGGGGACTACGAGCAGTACTTC
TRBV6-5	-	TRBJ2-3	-	CASSYTGSTDTQYF	TGTGCCAGCAGTTATACCGGGAGCACAGATACGCAGTATTTT
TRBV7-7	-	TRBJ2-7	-	CASSLVIGYEQYF	TGTGCTAGCAGCTTAGTTATCGGGTACGAGCAGTACTTC
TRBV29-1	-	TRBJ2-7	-	CSVDRGPYEQYF	TGCAGCGTTGACAGGGGACCCTACGAGCAGTACTTC
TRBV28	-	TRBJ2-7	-	CASSLSSGNYEQYF	TGTGCCAGCAGTCTTTCCAGTGGGAACTACGAGCAGTACTTC
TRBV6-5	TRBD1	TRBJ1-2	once	CASRPTGVGGGYTF	TGTGCCAGCAGACCTACAGGGGTCGGAGGGGGCTACACCTTC
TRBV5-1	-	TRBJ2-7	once	CASSSLVDGGWGEQYF	TGCGCCAGCAGCTCCCTGGTGGACGGCGGATGGGGCGAGCAGTACTTC
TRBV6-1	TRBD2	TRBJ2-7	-	CASSVRTRQPYEQYF	TGTGCCAGCAGTGTCCGGACTAGGCAACCCTACGAGCAGTACTTC
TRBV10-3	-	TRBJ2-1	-	CAISERELNEQFF	TGTGCCATCAGTGAGCGGGAGCTTAATGAGCAGTTCTTC
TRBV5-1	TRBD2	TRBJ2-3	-	CASSLGRGRVTDTQYF	TGCGCCAGCAGCTTGGGGCGCGGGAGGGTCACAGATACGCAGTATTTT
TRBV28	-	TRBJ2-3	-	CASSTRGGSTDTQYF	TGTGCCAGCAGTACCCGTGGCGGGAGCACAGATACGCAGTATTTT
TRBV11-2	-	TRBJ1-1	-	CASSVLGGKTEAFF	TGTGCCAGCAGCGTACTTGGGGGCAAAACTGAAGCTTTCTTT
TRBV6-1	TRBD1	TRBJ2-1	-	CASSDMTGPYNEQFF	TGTGCCAGCAGTGACATGACAGGGCCCTACAATGAGCAGTTCTTC
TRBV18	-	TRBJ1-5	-	CASSRQGTGQPQHF	TGTGCCAGCTCACGCCAGGGAACTGGTCAGCCCCAGCATTTT
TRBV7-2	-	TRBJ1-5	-	CASSMGQAQHF	TGTGCCAGCAGTATGGGACAAGCCCAGCATTTT
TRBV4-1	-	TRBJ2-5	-	CASSQDNRAETQYF	TGCGCCAGCAGCCAAGATAATAGGGCCGAGACCCAGTACTTC
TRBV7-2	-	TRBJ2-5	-	CASSPRRETQYF	TGTGCCAGCAGCCCGAGGCGAGAGACCCAGTACTTC
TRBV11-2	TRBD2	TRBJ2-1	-	CASSLTGLARDEQFF	TGTGCCAGCAGCCTCACGGGACTAGCGAGGGATGAGCAGTTCTTC
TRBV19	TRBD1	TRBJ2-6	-	CASSIWHRGNRAGANVLTF	TGTGCCAGTAGTATATGGCACAGGGGGAACCGGGCTGGGGCCAACGTCCTGACTTTC
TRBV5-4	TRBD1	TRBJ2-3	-	CASSGAGTGPRDTQYF	TGTGCCAGCAGCGGAGCCGGGACAGGTCCTCGAGATACGCAGTATTTT
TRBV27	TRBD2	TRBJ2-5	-	CASSLTSGSPQTQYF	TGTGCCAGCAGTTTAACTAGCGGGAGCCCCCAGACCCAGTACTTC
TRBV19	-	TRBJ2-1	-	CASSTFASAPGSSYNEQFF	TGTGCCAGTAGTACATTTGCTAGCGCACCCGGGAGCTCCTACAATGAGCAGTTCTTC
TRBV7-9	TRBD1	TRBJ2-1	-	CASSLEVDRGLTNEQFF	TGTGCCAGCAGCTTAGAGGTCGACAGGGGATTAACAAATGAGCAGTTCTTC
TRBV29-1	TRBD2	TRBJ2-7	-	CSVTQGRRYGRSYEQYF	TGCAGCGTTACCCAGGGTCGTCGTTACGGGAGGTCCTACGAGCAGTACTTC
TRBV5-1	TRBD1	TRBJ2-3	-	CASSWDRRLTDTQYF	TGCGCCAGCAGCTGGGACAGGAGACTCACAGATACGCAGTATTTT
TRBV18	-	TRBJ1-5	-	CASSPGRDPGNQPQHF	TGTGCCAGCTCACCCGGGCGGGACCCTGGCAATCAGCCCCAGCATTTT